The 18 T cell receptor beta chains below all came from one sample that was sequenced in a study of response to subunit inactivated influenza vaccine. TCRdb recomputed calls from the RT-PCR reads with MiXCR, one row per CDR3 protein. The table records fewer than 650,000 distinct CDR3 sequences, over 10% of them present only once. Sequenced here: PBMCs from blood, sampled around seven weeks after vaccination. These receptors were collected from a man aged 50 to 60 who received an inactivated influenza vaccine.

The chain has TRBV10-3 and TRBJ2-2; 8 bases fit TRBD1. V lost 8 bases to trimming and J lost 6 bases; unmatched junction nucleotides: 11. The CDR3 runs 15 residues. Germline V CDR1 and CDR2: ENHRY, SYGVKD. CDR3 DNA sequence: TGTGCCATCCGGGGCGACAGGGGAAAGCCCGGGGAGCTGTTTTTT. This encodes CAIRGDRGKPGELFF.

The chain has TRBV5-1 and TRBJ1-6; D not resolved. The germline V gene encodes CDR1 SGHRS and CDR2 YFSETQ. V was clipped by 0 bases and J by 2 bases, with 3 bases between them. CDR3 size: 14 residues. The DNA for the CDR3 is TGCGCCAGCAGCTTGGAGGCCTATAATTCACCCCTCCACTTT. It specifies CASSLEAYNSPLHF. Looking up the rest from reference TRBV5-1 and TRBJ1-6 gives the full variable domain: KAGVTQTPRYLIKTRGQQVTLSCSPISGHRSVSWYQQTPGQGLQFLFEYFSETQRNKGNFPGRFSGRQFSNSRSEMNVSTLELGDSALYLCASSLEAYNSPLHFGNGTRLTVT.

This clonotype came up a few times. This chain joins TRBV12-3 or TRBV12-4 and TRBJ2-1, with 9 bases identical to TRBD2. Losses at the gene ends were 1 base for V and 3 bases for J; bases not matched to a gene: 4. The CDR3 length is 16 residues. CDR3 sequence: CASSLVRTSDYNEQFF. CDR3 nucleotide sequence: TGTGCCAGCAGTTTAGTTCGGACTAGCGACTACAATGAGCAGTTCTTC.

This clonotype was picked up a small number of times. This rearrangement joins TRBV10-3 to TRBJ1-5, with TRBD1 matching 7 bases. Trimming removed 8 bases from V and 6 bases from J; junction bases left unmatched: 7. CDR3 length: 13 amino acids. Germline CDR1 reads ENHRY; CDR2 reads SYGVKD. Here the CDR3 reads CAIGRGQGQPQHF. CDR3 DNA: TGTGCCATCGGGAGGGGGCAAGGTCAGCCCCAGCATTTT.

The genes are TRBV7-2 and TRBJ2-5; TRBD2 matches at 7 bases. This CDR3 is 15 amino acids long. The germline V gene encodes CDR1 SGHTA and CDR2 FQGNSA. With 1 base clipped from V and 5 bases from J, the junction kept 7 bases outside the gene matches. Here the CDR3 DNA reads TGTGCCAGCAGCTTAGGCGGCGGGAGATTGGAGACCCAGTACTTC. Its translation is CASSLGGGRLETQYF. Full variable domain (outside the CDR3, taken from reference TRBV7-2 and TRBJ2-5): GAGVSQSPSNKVTEKGKDVELRCDPISGHTALYWYRQSLGQGLEFLIYFQGNSAPDKSGLPSDRFSAERTGGSVSTLTIQRTQQEDSAVYLCASSLGGGRLETQYFGPGTRLLVL.

This chain joins TRBV11-2 and TRBJ1-6; D gene unclear. This CDR3 has 16 residues. Germline assignment: CDR1 SGHAT and CDR2 FQNNGV. Trimming stripped 3 bases from V and 5 bases from J, with 14 bases between. The CDR3 protein is CASSLVWTKNNSPLHF. The CDR3 bases are TGTGCCAGCAGCTTGGTATGGACTAAGAATAATTCACCCCTCCACTTT.

This clonotype was observed a handful of times. The V gene is TRBV5-1, the J gene TRBJ2-5, with 10 bases fitting TRBD1. This CDR3 is 15 amino acids long. With V trimmed by 4 bases and J by 5 bases, 8 bases remained unmatched. Germline lookup yields CDR1 SGHRS and CDR2 YFSETQ. As DNA, the CDR3 is TGCGCCAGCAGCCACGGGACAGGGGTTGCGGAGACCCAGTACTTC. Its translation: CASSHGTGVAETQYF.

J is TRBJ2-2 and V is TRBV20-1; a weak D match, TRBD1 (6 bases). The germline V gene encodes CDR1 DFQATT and CDR2 SNEGSKA (reference sequence). Trimming left V 4 bases short and J 3 bases short, with 12 bases between. The CDR3 totals 14 residues. CDR3 protein: CSAIPGHHTGELFF. The CDR3 DNA sequence: TGCAGTGCTATACCGGGACACCACACCGGGGAGCTGTTTTTT.

The chain has TRBV10-3 and TRBJ1-4; D call uncertain. Trimming shortened V by 0 bases and J by 0 bases, and 5 bases separated the two germline ends. Per the germline V gene, CDR1 is ENHRY and CDR2 is SYGVKD. This CDR3 contains 15 residues. The CDR3 coding sequence is TGTGCCATCAGTGAGTCCCGGGCAACTAATGAAAAACTGTTTTTT. Translating gives CAISESRATNEKLFF.

The sample holds a few counts of this clonotype. CDR3 in DNA: TGTGCCAGCAGTTTAACCGGGACAGGGACGCTCTCTGGCGGCTACACCTTC. Amino acid sequence: CASSLTGTGTLSGGYTF. The chain carries TRBV28 and TRBJ1-2; TRBD1 agrees at 9 bases. This CDR3 contains 17 residues. The junction had 15 bases not matched to a gene; V was cut back by 2 bases and J by 8 bases. The germline V gene encodes CDR1 MDHEN and CDR2 SYDVKM.

This clonotype was seen more than once but under ten times. The chain has TRBV29-1 and TRBJ1-2, with D unresolved. Trimming stripped 6 bases from V and 6 bases from J, with 8 bases between. CDR1 is SQVTM and CDR2 is ANQGSEA in the germline V gene. The length of the CDR3 is 10 residues. The CDR3 DNA reads as TGCAGCGTGGCCGAGGATGGCTACACCTTC. It codes for CSVAEDGYTF.

This clonotype appeared many times. The rearrangement joins TRBV9 to TRBJ2-2; unclear D gene. V lost 3 bases, J lost 2 bases, and 5 bases lay in between. The CDR3 is made up of 13 amino acids. The germline gives CDR1 SGDLS, CDR2 YYNGEE. Here the CDR3 reads CASSDRNTGELFF. The CDR3 coding sequence is TGTGCCAGCAGCGACCGTAACACCGGGGAGCTGTTTTTT.

In its sample, this clonotype was seen a few times. The V gene is TRBV12-3 or TRBV12-4, the J gene TRBJ2-7, with 8 positions matching TRBD2. With 1 base clipped from V and 6 bases from J, the junction kept 8 bases outside the gene matches. This CDR3 contains 15 residues. CDR3: CASSLGAGAGGEQYF. CDR3 DNA sequence: TGTGCCAGCAGTTTAGGCGCAGGGGCGGGAGGCGAGCAGTACTTC.

In its sample, this clonotype was seen many times. The chain joins TRBV28 to TRBJ2-1; unclear D gene. Germline loops: CDR1 MDHEN, CDR2 SYDVKM. The CDR3 is 12 amino acids. Trimming stripped 6 bases from V and 2 bases from J, with 5 bases between. CDR3 loop: CASRKTYNEQFF. CDR3 bases: TGTGCCAGCAGAAAAACCTACAATGAGCAGTTCTTC. Full variable domain (missing parts from reference TRBV28 and TRBJ2-1): DVKVTQSSRYLVKRTGEKVFLECVQDMDHENMFWYRQDPGLGLRLIYFSYDVKMKEKGDIPEGYSVSREKKERFSLILESASTNQTSMYLCASRKTYNEQFFGPGTRLTVL.

CDR3 loop: CSARGLAKYEQYF. In DNA, the CDR3 is TGCAGTGCGAGGGGCCTAGCGAAGTACGAGCAGTACTTC. This chain uses TRBV20-1 with TRBJ2-7; D perhaps matches TRBD2 (6 bases). This CDR3 has 13 amino acids. The germline gives CDR1 DFQATT, CDR2 SNEGSKA (reference sequence). V was cut by 6 bases and J by 4 bases, with 16 bases left in between.

This clonotype was counted a few times. The CDR3 here is CSAGGTGAETQYF. In nucleotides, the CDR3 is TGCAGCGCCGGGGGGACAGGGGCAGAGACCCAGTACTTC. This chain links TRBV29-1 with TRBJ2-5; TRBD1 agrees at 10 bases. CDR3 size: 13 residues. V lost 7 bases to trimming and J lost 4 bases; unmatched junction nucleotides: 6. Per germline, CDR1 SQVTM and CDR2 ANQGSEA.

In its sample, this clonotype was seen a few times. This rearrangement joins TRBV10-3 to TRBJ2-2; 11 bases agree with TRBD2. The trim removed 8 bases at V and 0 bases at J, leaving 8 bases unmatched. The length of the CDR3 is 17 residues. Germline V gives CDR1 ENHRY, CDR2 SYGVKD. DNA of the CDR3: TGTGCCATCTTTCGGGGGACTAGCGGTTCGAACACCGGGGAGCTGTTTTTT. Its protein is CAIFRGTSGSNTGELFF.

In the case of this clonotype: This CDR3 is missing its conserved last phenylalanine or tryptophan, likely due to a read error. Because the CDR3's place on the DNA is in doubt, the DNA is left out and the CDR3 is given as listed by TCRdb. CDR3 region: CASSPGGTSNTL. The chain employs TRBV7-9 and TRBJ2-1; the DNA was not used to check the table's D call, TRBD2. With termini counted, the CDR3 has 12 amino acids. Germline V lookup: CDR1 SEHNR, CDR2 FQNEAQ (reference sequence).